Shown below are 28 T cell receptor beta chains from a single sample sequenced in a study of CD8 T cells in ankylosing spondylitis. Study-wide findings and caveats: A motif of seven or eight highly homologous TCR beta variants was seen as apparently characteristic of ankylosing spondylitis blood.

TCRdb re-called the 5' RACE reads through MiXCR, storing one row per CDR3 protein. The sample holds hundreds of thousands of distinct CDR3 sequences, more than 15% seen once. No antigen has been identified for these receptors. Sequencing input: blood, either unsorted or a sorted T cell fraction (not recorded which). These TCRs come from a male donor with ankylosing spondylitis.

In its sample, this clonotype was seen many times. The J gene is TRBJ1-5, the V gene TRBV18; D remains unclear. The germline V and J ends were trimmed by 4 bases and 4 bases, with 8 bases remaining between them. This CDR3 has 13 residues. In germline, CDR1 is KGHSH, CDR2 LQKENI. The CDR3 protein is CASSRDKNQPQHF. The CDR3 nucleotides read TGTGCCAGCTCACGAGACAAGAATCAGCCCCAGCATTTT.

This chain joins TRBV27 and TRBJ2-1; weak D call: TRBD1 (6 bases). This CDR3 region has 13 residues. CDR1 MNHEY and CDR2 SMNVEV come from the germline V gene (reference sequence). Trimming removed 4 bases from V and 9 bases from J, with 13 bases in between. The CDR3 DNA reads TGTGCCAGCAGTTGGACAGCCCGGGGTGAGCAGTTCTTC. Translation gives CASSWTARGEQFF.

Here the CDR3 reads CASSLKLGGELFF. The DNA of the CDR3 is TGTGCCAGCAGCCTAAAGCTGGGCGGGGAGCTGTTTTTT. The gene calls are TRBV2 and TRBJ2-2, with D hard to call. Germline values: CDR1 SNHLY, CDR2 FYNNEI. V shed 6 bases and J shed 7 bases, with 12 bases lying between them. This CDR3 has 13 amino acids.

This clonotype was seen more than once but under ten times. CDR3 amino acids: CASSLGQPKNYGYTF. Written as DNA, the CDR3 is TGTGCCAGCAGTTTAGGACAGCCAAAAAACTATGGCTACACCTTC. V gene TRBV6-5 combines with J gene TRBJ1-2, with a possible D match to TRBD1 (6 bases). Germline V lookup: CDR1 MNHEY, CDR2 SVGAGI. The V end lost 4 bases, the J end lost 2 bases, and 14 bases lay between the germline ends. CDR3 length: 15 residues.

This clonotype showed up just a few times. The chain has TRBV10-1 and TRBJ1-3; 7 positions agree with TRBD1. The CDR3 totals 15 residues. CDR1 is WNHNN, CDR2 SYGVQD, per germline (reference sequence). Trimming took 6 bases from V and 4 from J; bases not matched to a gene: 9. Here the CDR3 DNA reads TGCGCCAGCAGACGAACACCGGGACAGGGAAACACCATATATTTT. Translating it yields CASRRTPGQGNTIYF.

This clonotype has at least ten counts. CDR3 region: CASSVGLQDIQYF. The CDR3, as DNA: TGTGCCAGCAGTGTCGGACTACAGGACATTCAGTACTTC. V gene TRBV2 combines with J gene TRBJ2-4; tentative D call: TRBD2 (6 bases). CDR1 is SNHLY and CDR2 is FYNNEI in the germline V gene. The CDR3 contains 13 residues. Trimming removed 4 bases at V and 8 bases at J, with 12 bases between.

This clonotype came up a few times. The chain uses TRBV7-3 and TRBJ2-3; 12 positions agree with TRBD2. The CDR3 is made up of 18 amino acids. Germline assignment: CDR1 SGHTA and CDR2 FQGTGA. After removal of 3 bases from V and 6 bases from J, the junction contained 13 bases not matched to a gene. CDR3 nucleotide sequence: TGTGCCAGCAGCTTCAAAGGGAGACTAGCGGGGGACCAGGATACGCAGTATTTT. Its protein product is CASSFKGRLAGDQDTQYF.

CDR3 in amino acids: CASSWSGGMNTEAFF. The DNA of the CDR3 is TGTGCCAGCAGCTGGAGTGGGGGAATGAACACTGAAGCTTTCTTT. This rearrangement joins TRBV5-5 to TRBJ1-1, with D tentatively TRBD1 (5 bases). V gave up 3 bases and J gave up 0 bases, with 12 bases separating them. CDR3 length: 15 amino acids. CDR1 and CDR2 from the germline V gene are SGHKS and YYEKEE (reference sequence).

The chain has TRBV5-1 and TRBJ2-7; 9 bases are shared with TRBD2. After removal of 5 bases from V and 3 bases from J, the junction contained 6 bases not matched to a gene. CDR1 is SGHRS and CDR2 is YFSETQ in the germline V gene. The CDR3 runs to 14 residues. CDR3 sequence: CASSSGTSFYEQYF. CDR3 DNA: TGCGCCAGCAGTTCCGGGACTAGCTTCTACGAGCAGTACTTC.

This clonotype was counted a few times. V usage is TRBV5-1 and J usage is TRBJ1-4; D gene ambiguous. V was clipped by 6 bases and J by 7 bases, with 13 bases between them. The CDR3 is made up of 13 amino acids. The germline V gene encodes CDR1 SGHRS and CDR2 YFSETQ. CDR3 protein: CASTGDGREKLFF. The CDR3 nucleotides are TGCGCCAGCACAGGAGACGGCCGTGAAAAACTGTTTTTT. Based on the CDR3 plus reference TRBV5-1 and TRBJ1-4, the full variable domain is KAGVTQTPRYLIKTRGQQVTLSCSPISGHRSVSWYQQTPGQGLQFLFEYFSETQRNKGNFPGRFSGRQFSNSRSEMNVSTLELGDSALYLCASTGDGREKLFFGSGTQLSVL.

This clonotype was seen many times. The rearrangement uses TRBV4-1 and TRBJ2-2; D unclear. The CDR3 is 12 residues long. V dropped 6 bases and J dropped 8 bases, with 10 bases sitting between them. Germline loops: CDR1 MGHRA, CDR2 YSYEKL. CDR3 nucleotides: TGCGCCAGCAGAAGCCGAGATGGGGAGCTGTTTTTT. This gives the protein CASRSRDGELFF.

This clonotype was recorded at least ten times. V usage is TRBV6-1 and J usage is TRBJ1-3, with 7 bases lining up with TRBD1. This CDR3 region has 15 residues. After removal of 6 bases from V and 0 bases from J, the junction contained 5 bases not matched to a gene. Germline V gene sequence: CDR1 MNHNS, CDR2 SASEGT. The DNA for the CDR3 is TGTGCCAGCAGGGTGGGACAGCACTCTGGAAACACCATATATTTT. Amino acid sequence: CASRVGQHSGNTIYF.

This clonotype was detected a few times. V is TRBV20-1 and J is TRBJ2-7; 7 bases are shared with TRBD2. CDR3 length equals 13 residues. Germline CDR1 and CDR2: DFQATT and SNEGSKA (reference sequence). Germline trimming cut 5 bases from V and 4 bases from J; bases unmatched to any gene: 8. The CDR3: CSADPSGPYEQYF. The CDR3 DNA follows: TGCAGTGCTGACCCTAGCGGACCTTACGAGCAGTACTTC.

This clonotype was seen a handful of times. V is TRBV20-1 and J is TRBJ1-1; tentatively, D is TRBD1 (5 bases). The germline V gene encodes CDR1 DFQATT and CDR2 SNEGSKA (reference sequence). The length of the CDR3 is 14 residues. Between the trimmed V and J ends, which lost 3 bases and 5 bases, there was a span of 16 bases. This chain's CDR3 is CSARDDGGRTEAFF. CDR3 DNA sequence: TGCAGTGCTAGGGACGACGGGGGTAGGACTGAAGCTTTCTTT.

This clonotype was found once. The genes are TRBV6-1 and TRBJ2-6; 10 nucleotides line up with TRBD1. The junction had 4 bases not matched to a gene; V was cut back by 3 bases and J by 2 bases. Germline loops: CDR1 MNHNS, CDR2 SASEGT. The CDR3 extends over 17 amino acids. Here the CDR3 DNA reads TGTGCCAGCAGTGAGAAGGGACAGGGGCCTGGGGCCAACGTCCTGACTTTC. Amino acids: CASSEKGQGPGANVLTF.

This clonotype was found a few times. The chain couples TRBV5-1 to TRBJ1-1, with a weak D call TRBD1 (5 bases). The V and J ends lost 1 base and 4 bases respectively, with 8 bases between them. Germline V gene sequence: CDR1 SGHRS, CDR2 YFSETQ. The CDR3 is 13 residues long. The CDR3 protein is CASSLRRGTEAFF. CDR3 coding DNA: TGCGCCAGCAGCTTGCGAAGGGGCACTGAAGCTTTCTTT.

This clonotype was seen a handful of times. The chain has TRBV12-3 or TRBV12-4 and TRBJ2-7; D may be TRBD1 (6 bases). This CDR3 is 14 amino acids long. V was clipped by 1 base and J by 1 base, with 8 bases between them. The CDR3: CASSLGTASYEQYF. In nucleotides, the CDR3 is TGTGCCAGCAGTTTAGGGACAGCTTCCTACGAGCAGTACTTC.

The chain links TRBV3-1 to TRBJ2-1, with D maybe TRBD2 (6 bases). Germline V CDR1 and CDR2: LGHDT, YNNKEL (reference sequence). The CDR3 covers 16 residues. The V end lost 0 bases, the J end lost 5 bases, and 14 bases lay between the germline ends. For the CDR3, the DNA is TGTGCCAGCAGCCAAGATTGGGGGGTCATTCACAATGAGCAGTTCTTC. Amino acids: CASSQDWGVIHNEQFF.

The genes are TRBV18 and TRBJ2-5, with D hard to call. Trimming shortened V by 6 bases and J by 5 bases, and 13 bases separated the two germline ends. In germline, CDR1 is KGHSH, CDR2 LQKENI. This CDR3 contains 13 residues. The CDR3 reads CASSTATWETQYF. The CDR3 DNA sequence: TGTGCCAGCTCTACCGCAACCTGGGAGACCCAGTACTTC.

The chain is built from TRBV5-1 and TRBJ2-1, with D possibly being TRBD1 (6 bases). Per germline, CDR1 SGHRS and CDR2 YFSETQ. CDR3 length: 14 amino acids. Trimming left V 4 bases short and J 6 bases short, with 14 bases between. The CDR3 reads CASSHGQSPNEQFF. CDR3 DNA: TGCGCCAGCAGCCATGGACAGTCCCCCAATGAGCAGTTCTTC.

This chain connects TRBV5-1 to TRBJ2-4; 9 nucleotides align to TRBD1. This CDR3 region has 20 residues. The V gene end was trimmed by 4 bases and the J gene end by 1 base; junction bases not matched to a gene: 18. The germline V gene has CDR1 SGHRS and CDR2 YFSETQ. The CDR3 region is CASSLGAGGQGTGAKNIQYF. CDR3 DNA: TGCGCCAGCAGCCTTGGGGCTGGAGGACAGGGGACAGGGGCCAAAAACATTCAGTACTTC. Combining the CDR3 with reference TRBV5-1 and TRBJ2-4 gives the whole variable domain KAGVTQTPRYLIKTRGQQVTLSCSPISGHRSVSWYQQTPGQGLQFLFEYFSETQRNKGNFPGRFSGRQFSNSRSEMNVSTLELGDSALYLCASSLGAGGQGTGAKNIQYFGAGTRLSVL.

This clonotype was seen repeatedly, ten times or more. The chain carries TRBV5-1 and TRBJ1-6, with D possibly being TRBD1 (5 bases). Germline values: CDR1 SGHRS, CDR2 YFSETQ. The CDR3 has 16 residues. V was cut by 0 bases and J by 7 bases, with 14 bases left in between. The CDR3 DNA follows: TGCGCCAGCAGCTTGGAGTTGAAGGGGCGCAATTCACCCCTCCACTTT. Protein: CASSLELKGRNSPLHF.

CDR3 loop: CASSYLARVDGYTF. In nucleotides, the CDR3 is TGTGCCAGCAGTTATCTTGCCAGGGTCGACGGCTACACCTTC. This chain uses TRBV6-5 with TRBJ1-2; a weak D match, TRBD1 (5 bases). Germline values: CDR1 MNHEY, CDR2 SVGAGI. The CDR3 covers 14 residues. The V gene lost 3 bases and the J gene lost 8 bases, with 16 bases spanning the gap.

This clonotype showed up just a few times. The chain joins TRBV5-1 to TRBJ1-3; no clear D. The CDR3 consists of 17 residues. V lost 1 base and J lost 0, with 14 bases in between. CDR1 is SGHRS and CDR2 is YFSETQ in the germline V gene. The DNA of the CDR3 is TGCGCCAGCAGCTTGTACAGCAAACGATCCTCTGGAAACACCATATATTTT. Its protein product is CASSLYSKRSSGNTIYF.

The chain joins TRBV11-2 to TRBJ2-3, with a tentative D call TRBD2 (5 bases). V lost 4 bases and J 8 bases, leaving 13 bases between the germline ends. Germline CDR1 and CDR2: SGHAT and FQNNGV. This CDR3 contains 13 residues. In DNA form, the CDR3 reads TGTGCCAGCAGCTACCCCGTAGCGACTACGCAGTATTTT. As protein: CASSYPVATTQYF. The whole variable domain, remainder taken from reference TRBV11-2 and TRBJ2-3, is EAGVAQSPRYKIIEKRQSVAFWCNPISGHATLYWYQQILGQGPKLLIQFQNNGVVDDSQLPKDRFSAERLKGVDSTLKIQPAKLEDSAVYLCASSYPVATTQYFGPGTRLTVL.

This chain's CDR3 is CASSQGLTHEKLFF. The CDR3 DNA sequence: TGTGCCAGCAGCCAAGGACTTACTCATGAAAAACTGTTTTTT. The J gene is TRBJ1-4, the V gene TRBV3-1; D is unclear. CDR3 length: 14 amino acids. Germline CDR1 is LGHDT and CDR2 is YNNKEL (reference sequence). V lost 1 base to trimming and J lost 6 bases, with 9 bases between them.

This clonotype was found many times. CDR3 sequence: CASSSPGTSGKYF. Here the CDR3 DNA reads TGTGCCAGCAGTTCCCCGGGGACTAGCGGGAAGTACTTC. The chain couples TRBV6-2 or TRBV6-3 to TRBJ2-4; 13 bases agree with TRBD2. CDR1 is MNHEY, CDR2 SVGEGT, per germline. The J segment lost 14 bases and the V segment lost 4 bases, leaving 5 bases of the junction unmatched. The CDR3 contains 13 residues.

Here the CDR3 reads CASSATAKNTGELFF. The CDR3 DNA sequence: TGTGCCAGCAGCGCCACCGCTAAGAACACCGGGGAGCTGTTTTTT. The chain couples TRBV9 to TRBJ2-2; D gene ambiguous. Germline loops: CDR1 SGDLS, CDR2 YYNGEE. The V end was cut by 3 bases, the J end by 1 base, with 10 bases between. This CDR3 has 15 residues.